This T cell receptor beta chain was sequenced for a study of CD8 T cells in Susac syndrome. V lost 7 bases, J lost 3 bases, and 5 bases stayed unmatched. The CDR3 is 13 residues long. Germline V lookup: CDR1 LGHDT, CDR2 YNNKEL (reference sequence). Study-wide points: The TCR sequencing and HLA analysis in the study involved a relatively small number of individuals, as the study acknowledged.

Those who served as multiple sclerosis controls were treatment-naive patients with stable or active relapsing-remitting disease. TEMRA cells were FACS-enriched, while CD8+ and CD4+ T cells were negatively isolated. After extraction with the RNeasy kit, about 0.5 to 1 ug of the RNA was reverse transcribed using random hexamers. TCRdb passed the immunoSEQ multiplex PCR reads through MiXCR, listing each CDR3 protein once. This table holds about 160,000 distinct CDR3 sequences, roughly 94% found once. With regard to this clonotype: Its antigen is undetermined.

Sequenced sample: CD4+ T cells from PBMCs. The source is a human donor with multiple sclerosis. The chain uses TRBV3-1 and TRBJ1-1, with TRBD1 matching 7 bases. CDR3: CASIERGHTEAFF. The CDR3 DNA reads TGTGCCAGCATAGAAAGGGGGCACACTGAAGCTTTCTTT. The complete variable domain, with remaining parts taken from reference TRBV3-1 and TRBJ1-1, reads DTAVSQTPKYLVTQMGNDKSIKCEQNLGHDTMYWYKQDSKKFLKIMFSYNNKELIINETVPNRFSPKSPDKAHLNLHINSLELGDSAVYFCASIERGHTEAFFGQGTRLTVV.